The next 5 T cell receptor beta chains were all read from a single sample in a study of CD8+ T cells in alopecia areata. RNA was extracted and reverse transcribed into cDNA as the sequencing template. Method: immunoSEQ multiplex PCR; TCRdb's copy keeps in-frame clones and lacks some. The data contain over 200,000 clones, 57% of them singletons. The material was CD4+ T cells sorted from blood, obtained at week 0. The source is a human donor with alopecia areata.

This clone was recorded only once. The V call is TRBV6-1, the J call TRBJ1-4, with D uncertain. Germline CDR1 and CDR2: MNHNS and SASEGT. The CDR3 totals 15 residues. The V end was cut by 1 base, the J end by 4 bases, with 10 bases between. CDR3 loop: CASSEVAQYNEKLFF. CDR3 DNA sequence: TGTGCCAGCAGTGAAGTTGCACAGTATAATGAAAAACTGTTTTTT.

This rearrangement joins TRBV15 to TRBJ1-5; D uncertain. The germline V gene encodes CDR1 LNHNV and CDR2 YYDKDF (reference sequence). The V end lost 3 bases, the J end lost 4 bases, and 7 bases lay between the germline ends. This CDR3 comprises 13 residues. The CDR3 DNA sequence: TGTGCCACCAGCAGTGAAAGGAATCAGCCCCAGCATTTT. Its translation is CATSSERNQPQHF.

V gene TRBV7-2 combines with J gene TRBJ2-3; tentative D call: TRBD2 (5 bases). V dropped 6 bases and J dropped 7 bases, with 14 bases sitting between them. The CDR3 extends over 13 amino acids. Germline V gene lookup returns CDR1 SGHTA and CDR2 FQGNSA. CDR3 loop: CASSIGLDYTQYF. DNA for the CDR3: TGTGCCAGCAGTATTGGGCTGGACTATACGCAGTATTTT.

The chain recombines TRBV15 with TRBJ1-1; D is possibly TRBD1 (5 bases). V shed 1 base and J shed 4 bases, with 10 bases lying between them. The CDR3 loop spans 14 amino acids. In germline, CDR1 is LNHNV, CDR2 YYDKDF (reference sequence). CDR3 in amino acids: CATSRGQGGTEAFF. The CDR3, as DNA: TGTGCCACCAGCAGAGGCCAGGGAGGCACTGAAGCTTTCTTT.

This clone was observed at least ten times. The chain has TRBV7-3 and TRBJ2-1, with 13 bases matching TRBD2. The V gene end was trimmed by 3 bases and the J gene end by 0 bases; junction bases not matched to a gene: 2. Germline V gene sequence: CDR1 SGHTA, CDR2 FQGTGA. This CDR3 spans 17 amino acids. The chain's CDR3 is CASSFRTSGSSYNEQFF. Here the CDR3 DNA reads TGTGCCAGCAGCTTCCGGACTAGCGGGAGCTCCTACAATGAGCAGTTCTTC.